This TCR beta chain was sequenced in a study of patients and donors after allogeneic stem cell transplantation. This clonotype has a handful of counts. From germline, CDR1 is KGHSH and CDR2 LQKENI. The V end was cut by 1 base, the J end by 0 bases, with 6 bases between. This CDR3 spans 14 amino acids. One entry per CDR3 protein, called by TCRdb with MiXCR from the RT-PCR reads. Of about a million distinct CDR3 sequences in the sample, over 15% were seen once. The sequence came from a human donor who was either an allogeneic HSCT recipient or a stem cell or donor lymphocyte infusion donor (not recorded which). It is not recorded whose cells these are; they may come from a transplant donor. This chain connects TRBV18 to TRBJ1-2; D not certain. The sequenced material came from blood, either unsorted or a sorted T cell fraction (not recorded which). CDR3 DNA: TGTGCCAGCTCACCACTACGGACTAACTATGGCTACACCTTC. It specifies CASSPLRTNYGYTF.